This T cell receptor beta chain was identified during a study of blood T cells in healthy people across ages. Whole-study results and caveats: Without sorted subsets, naive and antigen-experienced compartments could not be conclusively compared. Percentage of naive T cells showed a strong correlation with TCR beta diversity. It was held that diversity estimates obtained from one million T cells represented underestimates.

Alongside a J-beta primer mix, a sample-barcoded 5' primer served in a second PCR lasting roughly 6 to 12 cycles. One entry per CDR3 protein, called by TCRdb with MiXCR from the 5' RACE reads. The table includes under 950,000 distinct CDR3 sequences, about 20% detected once. Concerning this clonotype: Antigen unknown.

PBMCs, at least 6.5 million per sample, were isolated. Trimming removed 6 bases from V and 7 bases from J, with 18 bases in between. The CDR3 is 14 residues long. Sequenced input: blood. This clonotype was sampled from a man aged 65 to 85 in good health. This chain links TRBV12-3 or TRBV12-4 with TRBJ1-2, with D tentatively TRBD1 (6 bases). CDR3 sequence reads: CASRPLGGAFGYTF. The CDR3 coding sequence is TGTGCCAGCAGACCCCTGGGGGGGGCTTTTGGCTACACCTTC.